Described below is a single T cell receptor (beta chain) sequence and its context. The CDR3 length is 13 residues. Between the trimmed V and J ends, which lost 6 bases and 1 base, there was a span of 9 bases. CDR1 and CDR2 (germline): KGHSH, LQKENI. The sample comes from a study of shared clonotypes between healthy human individuals. Profiling relied on immunoSEQ multiplex PCR, and the TCRdb table lists in-frame clones only, not all of them. Of approximately 500,000 clones in the sample, almost 80% are singletons; the top ten hold about an eighth. This receptor was identified in a woman aged 40 to 55 in good health. Some clones in this sample may be carry-over from other donors' samples. Material for sequencing was PBMCs. The chain is built from TRBV18 and TRBJ1-1, with D hard to call. The CDR3 nucleotides are TGTGCCAGCTCGGGTAATTCGAACACTGAAGCTTTCTTT. It encodes CASSGNSNTEAFF.